This TCR beta chain comes out of a study of shared clonotypes between healthy human individuals (dated by TCRdb to 2020 to 2022). Regarding the research as a whole: A couple of women and three men aged 18 to 49 years were included in the cohort. For each donor, three plates each were used for CD4 naive and CD4 memory, two plates were used for CD8 naive, and one plate was used for CD8 memory. The study deeply sequenced blood TCR repertoires of five healthy adults to estimate repertoire size and the extent of clonotype sharing between individuals. Different laboratories and diverse techniques were used to prepare libraries and sequence TCR repertoires, to increase sequencing depth and limit assay-specific biases. Between about 0.85 and 9.5 billion PBMCs per donor were obtained by leukapheresis. Study-wide conclusions, independent of this receptor: Rarefaction of sorted-subset datasets indicated incomplete sequencing despite the large sequencing depth. Compared with non-shared clonotypes, the clonotypes found in all four sorted-subset donors had higher generation probabilities. Because the study included only a small number of donors, the genetic and exposure-history diversity represented was limited. Sampling was restricted to blood, and TCR repertoires in tissue are likely to differ from TCR repertoires in blood. About 5% of naive CD4, 3.5% of naive CD8, about 2.5% of memory CD4, and 0.4% of memory CD8 clonotypes were shared across several donors. Pairwise subsampling led to the expectation that sequencing depth would affect the degree of clonotype sharing among donors. Naive subsets generally had larger estimated clonotype richness than memory subsets did.

On this clone: It has no known antigen specificity. The record has no base qualities; no much larger clone is one base away. The sample has other DNA sequences that encode this CDR3 too.

CD8 naive samples were CD45RO-negative cells positively selected for CCR7, giving a CD45RA+CCR7+ population that excluded TemRA cells. Donors were healthy HIV-negative adults with no recently reported acute infections or vaccinations. Every donor was a Caucasian adult living in Nashville, Tennessee, USA. Blood was obtained by leukapheresis, after which PBMCs were separated by Ficoll-Histopaque density gradient centrifugation and cryopreserved in liquid nitrogen vapor phase. Purity and quantity of every magnetically sorted T cell population were checked by analytical flow cytometry. Genomic DNA was isolated from every sorted fraction and measured by UV absorbance on a Nanodrop 2000c. Including cysteine and phenylalanine, the CDR3 has 14 amino acids. The CDR3 DNA has 42 bases and is translated from base 1. V loses 0 bases of germline sequence and J loses 2 bases, and the interval between the two ends is 9 bases. In the germline V gene, CDR1 corresponds to SGHDT and CDR2 to YYEEEE.

TCR CDR3 regions were amplified from genomic DNA by multiplex PCR using the deep immunoSEQ assay. Extracted genomic DNA from each cell subset was distributed evenly across all wells of several immunoSEQ 96-well plates, and each plate was treated as a replicate. For sorted subsets, each replicate PCR was loaded with roughly 0.2 ug genomic DNA, equivalent to some 27,000 T cell genomes. Purified libraries were measured with a Qubit 3.0 fluorometer, size-checked on a Bioanalyzer 2100, and measured again with the KAPA Library Quantification kit. Each immunoSEQ 96-well plate was sequenced on its own single-read 150-cycle Illumina NextSeq 550 flow cell. The study's own analysis went as follows. The immunoSEQ output contained only junctional sequences without quality scores, so filtering could not match that applied to full-length reads. Sequences were annotated with PyIR, a Python wrapper for IgBLAST v1.9, using IMGT germline references to assign V/J genes and CDR3. Reads were filtered out if the reads had weak V/J assignments (E-value above 1e-6), no CDR3, stop codons, out-of-frame junctions, or ambiguous translated residues. V3J clonotypes were defined by identical inferred V gene, J gene, and CDR3 amino acid sequence. Percentage overlap between repertoires was calculated by dividing the number of shared unique clonotypes by the size of the smaller repertoire. Three approaches were used to assess repertoire richness: RTK rarefaction, the Chao1 estimator, and Recon v2.1 estimates of unobserved clonotypes. Generation probabilities were computed with OLGA for all TCRbeta clonotypes obtained by the gDNA method from several donors. TCRdb obtained this table from immuneACCESS and retained in-frame rearrangements with V and J assigned. These tables miss some clones; where compared with another copy, unresolved V genes account for less than half of the shortfall, and the remainder is unexplained. The V and J calls and clone size are taken from that table; D and trimming were inferred from the DNA. This sample lists about 2.2 million clones; 93% were detected once. More than 1.5% of the sample goes to the ten largest clones.

Sequences were obtained from naive CD8+ T cells from PBMCs. The meaning of the sample's cell subset or site label: CD45RA+CCR7+. This receptor was obtained from a man between 18 and 35 years old in good health. Some clones in this sample may be carry-over from other donors' samples. This chain joins TRBV5-6 to TRBJ2-7, with TRBD2 as a weak D call on 5 bases. The DNA reads as follows: TGTGCCAGCAGCTTGGGAGGGTTTGCCTACGAGCAGTACTTC. Its protein product is CASSLGGFAYEQYF.